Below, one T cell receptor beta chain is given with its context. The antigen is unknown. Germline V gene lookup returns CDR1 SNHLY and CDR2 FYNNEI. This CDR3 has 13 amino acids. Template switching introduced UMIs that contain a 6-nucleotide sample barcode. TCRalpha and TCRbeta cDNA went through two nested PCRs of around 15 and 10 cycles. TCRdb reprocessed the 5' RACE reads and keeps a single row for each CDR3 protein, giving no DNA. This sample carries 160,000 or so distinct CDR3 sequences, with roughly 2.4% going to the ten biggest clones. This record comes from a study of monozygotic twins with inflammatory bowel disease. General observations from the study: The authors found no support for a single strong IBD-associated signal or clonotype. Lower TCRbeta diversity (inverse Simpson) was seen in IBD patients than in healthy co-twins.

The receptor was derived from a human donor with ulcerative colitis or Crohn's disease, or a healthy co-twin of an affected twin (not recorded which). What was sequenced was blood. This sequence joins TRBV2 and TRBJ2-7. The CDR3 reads CASGTALTYEQYF.